One sample yielded the 30 T cell receptor beta chains listed below, sequenced in a study of tumor-infiltrating lymphocytes in primary liver carcinoma. Starting from 400 to 500 ng of total RNA, TCR beta cDNA was produced with a primer in the constant region. Investigators got TCR beta libraries out of three nested multiplex PCR rounds, done with slightly modified ARM-PCR. The first two PCR rounds used TRBV1-TRBV30 forward primers with a C-beta reverse primer, roughly 10 cycles each. From the multiplex PCR reads, TCRdb called clonotypes with MiXCR, one entry per CDR3 protein. The sample lists 75,000 to 80,000 distinct CDR3 sequences, around 66% occurring once. Co-extraction yielded RNA and DNA from around 18-30 mg of unsorted bulk tissue. The sequenced material came from tumor-adjacent normal liver tissue. The origin of the receptors is a man aged 40-50 years with primary liver carcinoma and hepatitis B virus infection.

Worth noting for this clonotype: Compared with germline, one end of the junction differs, possibly owing to a read error. The chain recombines TRBV29-1 with TRBJ2-3; perhaps TRBD2 as D (6 bases). Germline V gene sequence: CDR1 SQVTM, CDR2 ANQGSEA. The CDR3 length is 15 residues. CDR3 sequence reads: CSVEGGTGITDTHYF. The CDR3 nucleotides are TGCAGCGTTGAGGGCGGGACCGGCATCACGGATACGCACTATTTT.

Details on this clonotype: Germline is not matched at one junction end, which may reflect a read error. The genes are TRBV11-2 and TRBJ2-1; D is possibly TRBD2 (7 bases). This CDR3 is 19 amino acids long. Germline assignment: CDR1 SGHAT and CDR2 FQNNGV. The CDR3 region has the DNA TGTGCCAGCAGCTTAGATGGGCGATTCAGCGGGACACATTACAATGAGCAGTTATTC. Translation gives CASSLDGRFSGTHYNEQLF.

Comment on this clonotype: A junction end diverges from the germline sequence, so it may reflect a read error. The chain combines TRBV4-2 with TRBJ1-1; the D gene is possibly TRBD1 (6 bases). The CDR3 is 17 residues long. From germline, CDR1 is LGHNA and CDR2 YNFKEQ. CDR3 sequence reads: CASSQEYGQSFCTEALF. DNA of the CDR3: TGTGCCAGCAGCCAAGAGTACGGACAGAGTTTTTGCACTGAAGCTCTCTTT.

Comment on this clonotype: This CDR3 fails to terminate in the conserved phenylalanine or tryptophan, so it likely reflects a read error. The chain combines TRBV5-6 with TRBJ2-1; 8 bases match TRBD1. This CDR3 is 20 amino acids long. Germline CDR1 SGHDT, CDR2 YYEEEE. Unmatched junction bases numbered 20, after V lost 2 bases and J lost 4 bases. The CDR3 DNA reads as TGTGCCAGCAGCTTAGTAGGTCGGGTTGTGGACAGGGAAAAATACAATGAGCAGTTCTCC. It encodes CASSLVGRVVDREKYNEQFS.

About this clonotype: A junction boundary mismatches the germline segment, possibly from a read error. This sequence joins TRBV6-1 and TRBJ2-3, with D possibly being TRBD1 or TRBD2 (5 bases each). CDR3 length: 12 residues. The germline CDR1 and CDR2 sequences are MNHNS and SASEGT. CDR3 residues: CATSEVGETCYF. The CDR3 DNA sequence: TGTGCCACCAGTGAAGTGGGGGAAACATGCTATTTT.

V gene TRBV12-3 or TRBV12-4 combines with J gene TRBJ2-7; D is perhaps TRBD1 (5 bases). Trimming shortened V by 7 bases and J by 2 bases, and 18 bases separated the two germline ends. The CDR3 extends over 15 amino acids. CDR3 residues: CASTAIRDPTYEQYF. In DNA form, the CDR3 reads TGTGCCAGCACCGCAATCAGGGATCCCACCTACGAGCAGTACTTC.

As to this clonotype: The junction departs from the called germline gene at one end, perhaps through a read error. This chain connects TRBV28 to TRBJ2-7; 15 nucleotides agree with TRBD2. Germline V gene lookup returns CDR1 MDHEN and CDR2 SYDVKM. The CDR3 is 19 amino acids. CDR3 protein: CANSFFGLAGGQISHEQYF. The CDR3 bases are TGTGCCAACAGTTTTTTCGGACTAGCGGGAGGGCAAATCTCCCACGAGCAGTACTTC.

The gene calls are TRBV6-1 and TRBJ2-3, with a weak D call TRBD2 (6 bases). The CDR3 runs 16 residues. Germline V CDR1 and CDR2: MNHNS, SASEGT. V lost 1 base and J lost 3, with 14 bases in between. The CDR3 coding sequence is TGTGCCAGCAGTGAAGAAGCGGGCGAGGGGACAGATACGCAGTATTTT. Protein sequence: CASSEEAGEGTDTQYF.

The chain has TRBV6-1 and TRBJ2-4; perhaps TRBD1 as D (6 bases). The germline V gene encodes CDR1 MNHNS and CDR2 SASEGT. The CDR3 totals 18 residues. Trimming took off 4 bases at V and 1 base at J, with 20 bases between the two ends. CDR3 amino acids: CASSGETGFQGAKNIQYF. CDR3 DNA: TGTGCCAGCAGTGGGGAGACAGGCTTTCAGGGGGCCAAAAACATTCAGTACTTC.

Worth noting for this clonotype: Because the CDR3 is missing its conserved closing phenylalanine or tryptophan, this is likely a read error. No DNA is shown, since the ends of the CDR3 on it are uncertain; the CDR3 is the one TCRdb lists. V is TRBV11-2 and J is TRBJ2-3; the table gives TRBD2 as D, unverified against the DNA. Including both end residues, the CDR3 is 18 amino acids long. Looked up from germline, CDR1 is SGHAT and CDR2 is FQNNGV. The CDR3 sequence: CISSLDYQGVGALDTQYI.

This clonotype came up once. Relative to the germline gene, one junction end is altered; a read error may explain this. The CDR3 is CASSPRLAAYQETQHF. CDR3 DNA sequence: TGTGCCAGTAGTCCCAGACTAGCGGCGTACCAAGAGACCCAGCACTTC. This chain joins TRBV19 and TRBJ2-5; TRBD2 matches at 9 bases. The CDR3 runs 16 residues. From germline, CDR1 is LNHDA and CDR2 SQIVND (reference sequence).

With respect to this clonotype: Lacking the conserved final phenylalanine or tryptophan, this CDR3 likely reflects a read error. This chain joins TRBV29-1 and TRBJ2-3; 9 nucleotides match TRBD1. The V segment lost 5 bases and the J segment 4 bases; nucleotides outside the gene matches: 7. The V gene's germline CDR1 is SQVTM and CDR2 ANQGSEA. This CDR3 is 14 amino acids long. The CDR3 nucleotides are TGCAGCGTTTCTGGGACAGGGACGTCAGATACGCAGTATTTA. It translates to CSVSGTGTSDTQYL.

The chain is built from TRBV29-1 and TRBJ2-5, with 13 nucleotides matching TRBD2. V was pared by 5 bases and J by 4 bases, with 7 bases of the junction left unmatched. Germline loops: CDR1 SQVTM, CDR2 ANQGSEA. This CDR3 contains 15 residues. Here the CDR3 DNA reads TGCAGCGTTAGGACTAGCGGGGGTTGGGCAGAGACCCAGTACTTC. Its protein is CSVRTSGGWAETQYF.

In the case of this clonotype: One end of the junction does not line up with germline, which may come from a read error. The chain uses TRBV7-9 and TRBJ2-1; D call uncertain. This CDR3 is built from 11 residues. Germline CDR1 reads SEHNR; CDR2 reads FQNEAQ (reference sequence). The CDR3 DNA is TGTGCCAGTAGCTGTCTTGGTGAGCAGTTCTTC. Encoded protein: CASSCLGEQFF.

A word on this clonotype: Its ends do not fully match the called genes, so a read error is possible. The chain is built from TRBV4-3 and TRBJ1-2, with D possibly matching TRBD1 (5 bases). The CDR3 length is 14 residues. Per the germline V gene, CDR1 is LGHNA and CDR2 is YSLEER. The CDR3 reads CASSQERGNYGYAF. In DNA, the CDR3 is TGCGCCAGCAGCCAGGAAAGGGGTAACTATGGCTACGCCTTC.

This clonotype was recorded many times. The chain carries TRBV29-1 and TRBJ2-3, with D hard to call. From germline, CDR1 is SQVTM and CDR2 ANQGSEA. This CDR3 region has 11 residues. Trimming stripped 2 bases from V and 2 bases from J, with 2 bases between. CDR3 nucleotides: TGCAGCGTTGAACTCACAGATACGCAGTATTTT. It specifies CSVELTDTQYF.

On this clonotype itself: This CDR3 is missing its conserved last phenylalanine or tryptophan, likely due to a read error. The V gene is TRBV6-2 or TRBV6-3, the J gene TRBJ2-7; D is unresolved. The CDR3 sequence is 13 residues long. The germline V gene encodes CDR1 MNHEY and CDR2 SVGEGT. The CDR3 region is CASSYMSRDEQYL. The CDR3 DNA reads as TGTGCCAGTAGTTACATGTCTCGGGACGAGCAGTACTTA.

In regard to this clonotype: Since a much larger clone is just one base distant, this may be a read error. The chain joins TRBV6-6 to TRBJ2-1; TRBD2 matches 9 bases. Trimming cost V 5 bases and J 6 bases; bases outside gene matches: 11. CDR1 and CDR2 from the germline V gene are MNHNY and SVGAGI (reference sequence). This CDR3 contains 16 residues. The DNA of the CDR3 is TGTGCCAGCAGTCCGACCGCAGCGGGAGGCGGCAATGAGCAGTTCTTC. Translating gives CASSPTAAGGGNEQFF.

This clonotype has more than one count but fewer than ten. The chain carries TRBV29-1 and TRBJ2-1; 7 bases align to TRBD2. Per the germline V gene, CDR1 is SQVTM and CDR2 is ANQGSEA. This CDR3 is 17 amino acids long. V was pared by 5 bases and J by 0 bases, with 13 bases of the junction left unmatched. DNA for the CDR3: TGCAGCGTTCAAGGTGGGAGGGGTGGAGACTCCTACAATGAGCAGTTCTTC. Protein sequence: CSVQGGRGGDSYNEQFF.

This clonotype was recorded at least ten times. The chain links TRBV5-4 to TRBJ2-1; possibly TRBD1 for D (5 bases). The V end lost 0 bases, the J end lost 13 bases, and 20 bases lay between the germline ends. CDR1 is SGHNT and CDR2 is YYREEE in the germline V gene (reference sequence). The CDR3 runs 15 residues. For the CDR3, the DNA is TGTGCCAGCAGCTTGGGGGGCCCCAATTCCCCCGTACAGTTCTTC. Residues: CASSLGGPNSPVQFF.

Here the CDR3 reads CASSEGLATNEQFF. The CDR3 coding sequence is TGTGCCAGCAGCGAGGGACTAGCAACCAATGAGCAGTTCTTC. The chain joins TRBV7-2 to TRBJ2-1, with 9 positions matching TRBD2. Germline loops: CDR1 SGHTA, CDR2 FQGNSA. The length of the CDR3 is 14 residues. Trimming took 5 bases from V and 6 from J; bases not matched to a gene: 5.

A remark on this clonotype: The junction departs from germline at one end; a sequencing error may be responsible. This chain joins TRBV6-6 and TRBJ2-2, with 8 bases identical to TRBD2. This CDR3 is built from 20 residues. Germline lookup yields CDR1 MNHNY and CDR2 SVGAGI (reference sequence). CDR3 region: CASSYLPRGAGVKNNGELFF. The CDR3 DNA sequence: TGTGCCAGCAGTTACCTCCCCCGAGGAGCGGGAGTCAAGAACAACGGGGAGCTGTTTTTT.

The J gene is TRBJ1-5, the V gene TRBV6-2 or TRBV6-3, with D perhaps matching TRBD1 (5 bases). The CDR3 contains 13 residues. Germline CDR1 and CDR2: MNHEY and SVGEGT. The V end lost 7 bases, the J end lost 4 bases, and 11 bases lay between the germline ends. The CDR3 loop is CASTYGGNQPQHF. CDR3 bases: TGTGCCAGCACCTACGGGGGGAATCAGCCCCAGCATTTT.

This clonotype was recorded many times. The V call is TRBV4-2, the J call TRBJ2-3; D assignment may be TRBD1 or TRBD2 (5 bases each). Per the germline V gene, CDR1 is LGHNA and CDR2 is YNFKEQ. Deletions cut 5 bases from V and 0 bases from J, with 12 bases between. CDR3 length equals 15 residues. Here the CDR3 DNA reads TGTGCCAGCAGCGGTTTTGAGGGGAGCACAGATACGCAGTATTTT. It is translated as CASSGFEGSTDTQYF.

The chain links TRBV9 to TRBJ2-5; a possible D gene is TRBD1 (6 bases). The germline V gene encodes CDR1 SGDLS and CDR2 YYNGEE. The CDR3 totals 15 residues. With 4 bases removed from V and 1 base from J, the gap between germline ends came to 14 bases. The CDR3 DNA follows: TGTGCCAGCAGCCTCAGGGGATGGCCCCAAGAGACCCAGTACTTC. It codes for CASSLRGWPQETQYF.

Of note for this clonotype: This may stem from a read error, because a much larger clone lies one nucleotide away. This rearrangement joins TRBV5-1 to TRBJ1-1, with D maybe TRBD1 (6 bases). The germline V gene encodes CDR1 SGHRS and CDR2 YFSETQ. CDR3 length equals 16 residues. Trimming left V 0 bases short and J 6 bases short, with 18 bases between. The CDR3 DNA reads TGCGCCAGCAGCTTGGCTCCCCAAGGGGGAGACGCTGAAGCTTTCTTT. Its translation is CASSLAPQGGDAEAFF.

Remarks on this clonotype: One end of the junction varies from germline; a read error may be responsible. V is TRBV30 and J is TRBJ1-1; 7 bases align to TRBD1. The CDR3 has 14 residues. CDR1 is GTSNPN and CDR2 is SVGIG in the germline V gene (reference sequence). The CDR3 is CAWRWGTVNTETFF. CDR3 nucleotide sequence: TGTGCCTGGAGGTGGGGGACAGTAAACACTGAAACTTTCTTT.

This clonotype was observed many times. The chain joins TRBV28 to TRBJ2-5, with a tentative D call TRBD1 (6 bases). The CDR3 sequence is 16 residues long. The germline gives CDR1 MDHEN, CDR2 SYDVKM. V was clipped by 5 bases and J by 1 base, with 17 bases between them. CDR3 amino acids: CASSPYSGAVQETQYF. CDR3 DNA: TGTGCCAGCAGTCCTTACTCAGGGGCCGTCCAAGAGACCCAGTACTTC.

As concerns this clonotype: A much larger clonotype is one base distant, so this may be a read error. CDR3 nucleotide sequence: TGCACCAGCAGCTTGGGGAACGAAGGAAATGAGCAGTTCTTC. The encoded protein is CTSSLGNEGNEQFF. J is TRBJ2-1 and V is TRBV5-1; D gene unclear. The V gene's germline CDR1 is SGHRS and CDR2 YFSETQ. The CDR3 runs to 14 residues.

Comment on this clonotype: The junction differs from germline at one of its ends, possibly a read error. The chain carries TRBV7-8 and TRBJ2-1; D not certain. The CDR3 runs to 18 residues. CDR1 and CDR2 from the germline V gene are SGHVS and FQNEAQ. The CDR3 loop is CASSTLGSSTVSYNEQFF. The DNA for the CDR3 is TGTGCCAGCAGCACGCTTGGAAGCTCAACGGTCTCCTACAACGAGCAGTTCTTC.